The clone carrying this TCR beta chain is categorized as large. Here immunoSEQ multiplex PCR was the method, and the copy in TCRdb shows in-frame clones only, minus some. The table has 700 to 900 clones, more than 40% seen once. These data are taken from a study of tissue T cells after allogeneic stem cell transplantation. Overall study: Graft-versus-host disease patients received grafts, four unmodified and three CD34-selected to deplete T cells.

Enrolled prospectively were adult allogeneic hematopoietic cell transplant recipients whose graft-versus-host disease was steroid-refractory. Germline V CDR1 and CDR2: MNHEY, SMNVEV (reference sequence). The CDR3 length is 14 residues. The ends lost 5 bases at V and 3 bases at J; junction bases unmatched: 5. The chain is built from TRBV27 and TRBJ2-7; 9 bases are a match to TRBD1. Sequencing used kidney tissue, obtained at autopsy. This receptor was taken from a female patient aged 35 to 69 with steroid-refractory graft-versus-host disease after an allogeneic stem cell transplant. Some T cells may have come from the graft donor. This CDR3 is CASSLRDRVYEQYF. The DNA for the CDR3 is TGTGCCAGCAGTCTCCGGGACAGGGTCTACGAGCAGTACTTC.